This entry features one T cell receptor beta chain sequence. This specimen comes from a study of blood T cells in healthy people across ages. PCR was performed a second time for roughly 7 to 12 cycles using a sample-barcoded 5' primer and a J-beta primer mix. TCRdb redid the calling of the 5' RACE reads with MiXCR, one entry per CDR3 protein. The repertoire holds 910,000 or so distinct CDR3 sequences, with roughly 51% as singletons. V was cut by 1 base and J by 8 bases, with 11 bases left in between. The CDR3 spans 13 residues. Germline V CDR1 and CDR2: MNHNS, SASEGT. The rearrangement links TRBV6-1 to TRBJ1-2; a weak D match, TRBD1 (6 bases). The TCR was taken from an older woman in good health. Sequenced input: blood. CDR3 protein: CASSEVPRGGYTF. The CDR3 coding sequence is TGTGCCAGCAGTGAAGTCCCCAGGGGCGGCTACACCTTC.